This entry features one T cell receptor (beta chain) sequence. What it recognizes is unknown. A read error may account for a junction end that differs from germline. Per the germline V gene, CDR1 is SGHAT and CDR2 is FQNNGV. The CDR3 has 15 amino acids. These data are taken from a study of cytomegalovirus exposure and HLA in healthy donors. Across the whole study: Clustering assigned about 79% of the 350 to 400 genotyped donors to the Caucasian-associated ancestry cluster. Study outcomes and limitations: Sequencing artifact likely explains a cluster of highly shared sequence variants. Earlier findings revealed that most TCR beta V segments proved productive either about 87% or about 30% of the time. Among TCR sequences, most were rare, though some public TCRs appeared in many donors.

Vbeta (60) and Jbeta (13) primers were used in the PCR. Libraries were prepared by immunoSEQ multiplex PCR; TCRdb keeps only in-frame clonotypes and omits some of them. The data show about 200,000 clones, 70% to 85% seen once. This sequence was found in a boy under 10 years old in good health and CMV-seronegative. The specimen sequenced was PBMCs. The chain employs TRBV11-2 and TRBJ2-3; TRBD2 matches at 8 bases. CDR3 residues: CASSLAGTNTDTQYF. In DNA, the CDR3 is TGTGCCAGCAGTTTAGCGGGGACAAACACAGATACGCAGTATTTT.